This TCR beta chain was sequenced for a study of T cells in Graves' hyperthyroidism and ophthalmopathy. Study conclusions and caveats: Blood also showed most of the thyroid clonotypes that were expanded above 0.001. Stable hyperthyroidism was separated from ophthalmopathy by a model based on 13 V-J features. Before onset, by a median of approximately 5.9 months, the model predicted ophthalmopathy.

As concerns this clonotype: Its target is unknown.

Diagnosis rested on symptoms, serum thyroxine and TRAb, thyroid ultrasound, and orbital computed tomography. Amplified TCR beta CDR3 regions derived from RNA transcripts. With the HTBI primer set, the TCR CDR3 went through a first round of RT-PCR. TCRdb passed the multiplex PCR reads through MiXCR, listing each CDR3 protein once. The data hold hundreds of thousands of distinct CDR3 sequences, with around 42% observed a single time. This TCR came from a woman aged 18-29 years with Graves' hyperthyroidism. The specimen was peripheral blood or thyroid tissue (not recorded which).

The CDR3 loop is CSASDDGTGNTIYF. CDR3 coding DNA: TGCAGTGCTAGTGACGACGGAACTGGAAACACCATATATTTT. The rearrangement uses TRBV20-1 and TRBJ1-3; no clear D. CDR1 and CDR2 (germline): DFQATT, SNEGSKA (reference sequence). The CDR3 is made up of 14 amino acids. Trimming took 3 bases from V and 2 from J, leaving 11 bases between them.